Following are 8 T cell receptor beta chains from one sample sequenced in a study of blood T cell repertoires in COVID-19. Measured with immunoSEQ multiplex PCR; TCRdb has only the in-frame clones, and not every one. Of some 190,000 clones in the sample, approximately 81% are singletons; the top ten hold around 4.9%. Source material: peripheral blood. The receptor set was obtained from a woman aged 80 or older with acute or convalescent COVID-19.

The gene calls are TRBV7-2 and TRBJ1-2; 8 nucleotides match TRBD1. Germline assignment: CDR1 SGHTA and CDR2 FQGNSA. V lost 5 bases to trimming and J lost 7 bases; unmatched junction nucleotides: 9. The CDR3 sequence is 14 residues long. The CDR3 loop is CASSIAGTGFGYTF. CDR3 nucleotides: TGTGCCAGCAGCATCGCCGGGACAGGCTTTGGCTACACCTTC.

This clone appeared a single time. This rearrangement joins TRBV27 to TRBJ2-3, with 7 bases matching TRBD1. V was pared by 3 bases and J by 3 bases, with 3 bases of the junction left unmatched. Germline CDR1 is MNHEY and CDR2 is SMNVEV (reference sequence). This CDR3 has 14 residues. The DNA for the CDR3 is TGTGCCAGCAGTTTGGTCAGGGGGACAGATACGCAGTATTTT. Protein product: CASSLVRGTDTQYF.

The rearrangement links TRBV7-9 to TRBJ2-7, with 8 nucleotides matching TRBD2. The CDR3 runs to 18 residues. Looked up from germline, CDR1 is SEHNR and CDR2 is FQNEAQ (reference sequence). V was pared by 5 bases and J by 6 bases, with 21 bases of the junction left unmatched. The CDR3 nucleotides read TGTGCCAGCAGCCCTCCCCTCGGGGGGGGGATTGGCTATCTCGAGCAGTACTTC. It is translated as CASSPPLGGGIGYLEQYF.

This clone was recorded a few times. The chain recombines TRBV5-1 with TRBJ1-1; TRBD1 matches at 7 bases. Germline V gene sequence: CDR1 SGHRS, CDR2 YFSETQ. J was trimmed by 3 bases and V by 3 bases; bases with no gene match: 5. This CDR3 has 14 amino acids. CDR3 amino acids: CASSWGDRDTEAFF. The DNA for the CDR3 is TGCGCCAGCAGCTGGGGCGACAGGGACACTGAAGCTTTCTTT.

The chain uses TRBV7-2 and TRBJ2-5, with a tentative D call TRBD1 (8 bases). The CDR3 is 14 residues long. Germline lookup yields CDR1 SGHTA and CDR2 FQGNSA. Trimming removed 5 bases at V and 4 bases at J, with 14 bases between. The CDR3 sequence: CASSAYRGGETQYF. CDR3 bases: TGTGCCAGCAGCGCCTACAGGGGGGGAGAGACCCAGTACTTC. The complete variable domain, with remaining parts taken from reference TRBV7-2 and TRBJ2-5, reads GAGVSQSPSNKVTEKGKDVELRCDPISGHTALYWYRQSLGQGLEFLIYFQGNSAPDKSGLPSDRFSAERTGGSVSTLTIQRTQQEDSAVYLCASSAYRGGETQYFGPGTRLLVL.

The chain joins TRBV2 to TRBJ1-6; TRBD1 is a possible D gene (5 bases). Germline V CDR1 and CDR2: SNHLY, FYNNEI. The V gene lost 6 bases and the J gene lost 7 bases, with 16 bases spanning the gap. This CDR3 region has 15 residues. The CDR3 loop is CASSVIQELNSPLHF. In nucleotides, the CDR3 is TGTGCCAGCAGCGTCATACAGGAACTGAATTCACCCCTCCACTTT. Filled out from reference TRBV2 and TRBJ1-6, the complete variable domain reads EPEVTQTPSHQVTQMGQEVILRCVPISNHLYFYWYRQILGQKVEFLVSFYNNEISEKSEIFDDQFSVERPDGSNFTLKIRSTKLEDSAMYFCASSVIQELNSPLHFGNGTRLTVT.

This chain joins TRBV7-9 and TRBJ2-1; D perhaps matches TRBD2 (6 bases). The CDR3 has 14 amino acids. Trimming shortened V by 3 bases and J by 8 bases, and 14 bases separated the two germline ends. The germline V gene encodes CDR1 SEHNR and CDR2 FQNEAQ (reference sequence). Written as DNA, the CDR3 is TGTGCCAGCAGCTTGGGGAGGAGCCGCGATGAGCAGTTCTTC. Protein sequence: CASSLGRSRDEQFF.

This clone has only one observation. The V and J genes are TRBV6-5 and TRBJ2-2; unclear D gene. V lost 2 bases and J 3 bases, leaving 13 bases between the germline ends. The CDR3 totals 16 residues. CDR1 is MNHEY, CDR2 SVGAGI, per germline. The CDR3 region has the DNA TGTGCCAGCAGTTACCGATCTCGCAGGTACACCGGGGAGCTGTTTTTT. Its translation: CASSYRSRRYTGELFF.